This TCR beta chain was sequenced for a study of multiple sclerosis patients with progressive multifocal leukoencephalopathy. This clone came up once. Method: immunoSEQ multiplex PCR; TCRdb's copy keeps in-frame clones and lacks some. The sample shows roughly 29,000 clones, roughly 89% of them seen only once. The CDR3 covers 14 residues. Germline V gives CDR1 KGHSH, CDR2 LQKENI. The V gene lost 5 bases and the J gene lost 4 bases, with 15 bases spanning the gap. Indicated time point: roughly 13 months of natalizumab therapy. The sequence was collected from a human donor with multiple sclerosis. The material was PBMCs, obtained from a patient treated with natalizumab. The rearrangement joins TRBV18 to TRBJ2-7; D tentatively reads TRBD1 or TRBD2 (5 bases each). In DNA form, the CDR3 reads TGTGCCAGCTCATCCACGGGACCTACATACGAGCAGTACTTC. Translating it yields CASSSTGPTYEQYF.